Below are 28 T cell receptor beta chains sequenced from a single sample in a study of T cells in Graves' hyperthyroidism and ophthalmopathy. Using RNA transcripts as the source, TCR beta CDR3 regions were amplified. HTBI primers drove first-round RT-PCR of the TCR CDR3. Each CDR3 protein gets one entry after TCRdb re-called the multiplex PCR reads with MiXCR. Altogether fewer than 500,000 distinct CDR3 sequences are present, about 14% being singletons, with the ten largest covering roughly 20%. Sequenced input: blood. These receptors came from a man in his thirties or forties with Graves' hyperthyroidism that later progressed to Graves' ophthalmopathy.

Comment on this clonotype: At one end the junction does not follow the germline gene, possibly because of a read error. This sequence joins TRBV28 and TRBJ1-2; TRBD1 aligns across 9 bases. CDR3 length: 15 residues. CDR1 is MDHEN and CDR2 is SYDVKM in the germline V gene. The CDR3 sequence: CASSPGTGRGYGCTF. DNA of the CDR3: TGTGCCAGCAGTCCGGGGACAGGGAGAGGCTATGGCTGCACCTTC.

The chain has TRBV11-2 and TRBJ2-7, with D possibly being TRBD1 (6 bases). CDR1 SGHAT and CDR2 FQNNGV come from the germline V gene. The CDR3 is 15 residues long. V lost 4 bases, J lost 0 bases, and 13 bases lay in between. In DNA, the CDR3 is TGTGCCAGCAGCTGGATTCAGGGGAGCTCCTACGAGCAGTACTTC. It translates to CASSWIQGSSYEQYF.

This clonotype was recorded a few times. V is TRBV5-1 and J is TRBJ1-6, with D uncertain. CDR1 is SGHRS, CDR2 YFSETQ, per germline. The CDR3 contains 14 residues. With 0 bases removed from V and 6 bases from J, the gap between germline ends came to 7 bases. The CDR3 region is CASSLDTTNSPLHF. The CDR3 DNA is TGCGCCAGCAGCTTGGATACTACTAATTCACCCCTCCACTTT.

This clonotype was counted at least ten times. V usage is TRBV28 and J usage is TRBJ2-7, with D possibly being TRBD2 (7 bases). This CDR3 is built from 14 residues. Per the germline V gene, CDR1 is MDHEN and CDR2 is SYDVKM. V was trimmed by 2 bases and J by 2 bases, leaving 10 bases between them. CDR3 DNA: TGTGCCAGCAGTTTAATCGGGGGGCCCTACGAGCAGTACTTC. Its protein is CASSLIGGPYEQYF.

Many counts were recorded for this clonotype. The chain employs TRBV12-3 or TRBV12-4 and TRBJ2-7; D uncertain. The CDR3 is made up of 14 amino acids. V gave up 2 bases and J gave up 7 bases, with 15 bases separating them. Here the CDR3 DNA reads TGTGCCAGCAGTTTAAATTTAGGGTATAGGGAGCAGTACTTC. Amino acid sequence: CASSLNLGYREQYF.

The table lists this clonotype with a few counts. A much bigger clone sits one base away, suggesting this may be a read error. The chain recombines TRBV2 with TRBJ2-2; D tentatively fits TRBD1 or TRBD2 (5 bases each). This CDR3 has 15 amino acids. Germline CDR1 reads SNHLY; CDR2 reads FYNNEI. CDR3 sequence: CASSRETSNTGEPFF. For the CDR3, the DNA is TGTGCCAGCAGCAGGGAGACATCGAACACCGGGGAGCCGTTTTTT.

This clonotype was picked up many times. J is TRBJ1-6 and V is TRBV2, with 8 bases identical to TRBD1. The V gene end was trimmed by 8 bases and the J gene end by 1 base; junction bases not matched to a gene: 4. The CDR3 is made up of 15 amino acids. Germline V gene lookup returns CDR1 SNHLY and CDR2 FYNNEI. The CDR3 loop is CASRQGASYNSPLHF. CDR3 in DNA: TGTGCCAGCCGTCAGGGGGCATCCTATAATTCACCCCTCCACTTT.

This clonotype occurred a few times. In nucleotides, the CDR3 is TGCAGGGCGGGCAGAGGGTCCGAGCAGTACTTC. It yields the protein CRAGRGSEQYF. This chain connects TRBV20-1 to TRBJ2-7, with D perhaps TRBD2 (5 bases). This CDR3 is 11 amino acids long. Germline values: CDR1 DFQATT, CDR2 SNEGSKA (reference sequence).

This clonotype was picked up a small number of times. The J gene is TRBJ2-7, the V gene TRBV5-4, with 7 bases identical to TRBD1. V lost 0 bases to trimming and J lost 3 bases; unmatched junction nucleotides: 6. Per germline, CDR1 SGHNT and CDR2 YYREEE (reference sequence). This CDR3 comprises 15 residues. The CDR3 region has the DNA TGTGCCAGCAGCTTGGGTGACAGGGAAAACTACGAGCAGTACTTC. The encoded protein is CASSLGDRENYEQYF. The entire variable domain, with the rest obtained from reference TRBV5-4 and TRBJ2-7, is as follows: ETGVTQSPTHLIKTRGQQVTLRCSSQSGHNTVSWYQQALGQGPQFIFQYYREEENGRGNFPPRFSGLQFPNYSSELNVNALELDDSALYLCASSLGDRENYEQYFGPGTRLTVT.

This chain joins TRBV19 and TRBJ1-5; D is unresolved. V lost 6 bases and J lost 7, with 16 bases in between. The CDR3 extends over 14 amino acids. Per germline, CDR1 LNHDA and CDR2 SQIVND (reference sequence). The CDR3, as DNA: TGTGCCAGTAGGCGGGCCCTAGAACAACAGCCCCAGCATTTT. Residues: CASRRALEQQPQHF.

In its sample, this clonotype was seen a few times. The chain uses TRBV6-1 and TRBJ1-1; 8 nucleotides line up with TRBD1. V lost 6 bases and J lost 2; bases outside the gene matches: 17. This CDR3 region has 18 residues. CDR1 and CDR2 from the germline V gene are MNHNS and SASEGT. For the CDR3, the DNA is TGTGCCAGCAGCCGCGCGTACCTAATCGGACAGGGAAACACTGAAGCTTTCTTT. Its protein is CASSRAYLIGQGNTEAFF.

This clonotype came up a few times. V is TRBV19 and J is TRBJ1-5; no clear D gene. The germline V gene encodes CDR1 LNHDA and CDR2 SQIVND (reference sequence). This CDR3 is 13 amino acids long. Trimming removed 5 bases from V and 6 bases from J, with 11 bases in between. Written as DNA, the CDR3 is TGTGCCAGTAGTCCTGGGGTGCTTCAGCCCCAGCATTTT. It specifies CASSPGVLQPQHF.

This clonotype was counted many times. The chain combines TRBV6-1 with TRBJ1-1, with 10 bases that match TRBD1. The V and J ends lost 7 bases and 5 bases, in that order; junction bases with no gene match: 10. From germline, CDR1 is MNHNS and CDR2 SASEGT. The CDR3 is 15 amino acids. The CDR3, as DNA: TGTGCCAGCATTACTACGGACAGGGGGAGGACTGAAGCTTTCTTT. Translating gives CASITTDRGRTEAFF.

This clonotype was observed a single time. The CDR3 bases are TGCGCCAGCAGTGAATCGGGGGGGCCCGCAGATACGCAGTATTTT. Translating it yields CASSESGGPADTQYF. The chain joins TRBV10-1 to TRBJ2-3, with TRBD2 matching 8 bases. The CDR3 extends over 15 amino acids. Germline-derived CDR1 and CDR2 are WNHNN and SYGVQD (reference sequence). Unmatched junction bases numbered 6, after V lost 3 bases and J lost 4 bases.

This clonotype came up many times. CDR3: CASSLERGTSGELFF. CDR3 nucleotides: TGTGCCAGCAGCTTAGAGCGGGGGACCTCCGGGGAGCTGTTTTTT. The chain combines TRBV7-2 with TRBJ2-2, with 8 bases that match TRBD2. With V trimmed by 1 base and J by 6 bases, 4 bases remained unmatched. Per germline, CDR1 SGHTA and CDR2 FQGNSA. The CDR3 is 15 residues long.

This clonotype appeared a few times. This sequence joins TRBV12-3 or TRBV12-4 and TRBJ1-2; D remains ambiguous. The germline V and J ends were trimmed by 6 bases and 8 bases, with 19 bases remaining between them. The CDR3 consists of 14 residues. In DNA, the CDR3 is TGTGCCAGCAGCAAATACAGAAGTCCGAGGGGCTACACCTTC. Translated: CASSKYRSPRGYTF.

This rearrangement joins TRBV6-5 to TRBJ1-2; no clear D gene. This CDR3 is 15 amino acids long. Trimming removed 0 bases at V and 0 bases at J, with 8 bases between. In germline, CDR1 is MNHEY, CDR2 SVGAGI. DNA for the CDR3: TGTGCCAGCAGTTACTCCGGGATAGCTAACTATGGCTACACCTTC. Translation: CASSYSGIANYGYTF.

The gene calls are TRBV28 and TRBJ2-5; tentative D call: TRBD1 (6 bases). Trimming removed 7 bases from V and 0 bases from J, with 12 bases in between. The CDR3 totals 14 residues. Germline V gives CDR1 MDHEN, CDR2 SYDVKM. CDR3 nucleotides: TGTGCCAGCAATCCCGGACAGTACCAAGAGACCCAGTACTTC. Translated, it gives CASNPGQYQETQYF.

The CDR3 is CAGGRGKETQYF. CDR3 nucleotide sequence: TGTGCCGGTGGCAGGGGGAAAGAGACCCAGTACTTC. The chain employs TRBV30 and TRBJ2-5; 7 bases are shared with TRBD1. There are 12 residues in the CDR3. Per germline, CDR1 GTSNPN and CDR2 SVGIG (reference sequence). V lost 8 bases and J lost 3; bases outside the gene matches: 6.

The chain is built from TRBV18 and TRBJ1-6; D not resolved. Per germline, CDR1 KGHSH and CDR2 LQKENI. V lost 2 bases and J 9 bases, leaving 8 bases between the germline ends. The CDR3 loop spans 13 amino acids. CDR3 sequence (DNA): TGTGCCAGCTCACCAGGGAACGGTTCACCCCTCCACTTT. Its translation is CASSPGNGSPLHF. The full variable domain, completed using reference TRBV18 and TRBJ1-6, is NAGVMQNPRHLVRRRGQEARLRCSPMKGHSHVYWYRQLPEEGLKFMVYLQKENIIDESGMPKERFSAEFPKEGPSILRIQQVVRGDSAAYFCASSPGNGSPLHFGNGTRLTVT.

The chain is built from TRBV13 and TRBJ2-5; tentatively, D is TRBD2 (6 bases). This CDR3 contains 13 residues. Germline CDR1 reads PRHDT; CDR2 reads FYEKMQ (reference sequence). With 5 bases removed from V and 4 bases from J, the gap between germline ends came to 11 bases. The CDR3 region is CASSIRRGETQYF. For the CDR3, the DNA is TGTGCCAGCAGCATTAGGAGGGGAGAGACCCAGTACTTC.

This clonotype was observed at least ten times. This chain links TRBV27 with TRBJ2-1; no reliable D call. Deletions cut 5 bases from V and 10 bases from J, with 12 bases between. The CDR3 has 12 amino acids. CDR1 and CDR2 (germline): MNHEY, SMNVEV (reference sequence). As DNA, the CDR3 is TGTGCCAGCAGTCCCCTGGGCCTCGAGCAGTTCTTC. Amino acid sequence: CASSPLGLEQFF.

This clonotype was seen many times. The chain recombines TRBV6-6 with TRBJ1-1, with D uncertain. The germline V and J ends were trimmed by 2 bases and 3 bases, with 13 bases remaining between them. The V gene's germline CDR1 is MNHNY and CDR2 SVGAGI (reference sequence). This CDR3 has 15 amino acids. CDR3 in DNA: TGTGCCAGCAGTTACGGAGGGAGGGTAGACACTGAAGCTTTCTTT. Translation gives CASSYGGRVDTEAFF.

The chain employs TRBV12-3 or TRBV12-4 and TRBJ1-5; TRBD1 matches 9 bases. The trim removed 4 bases at V and 7 bases at J, leaving 8 bases unmatched. This CDR3 has 15 residues. The CDR3 spells CASSSHRGREQPQHF. DNA for the CDR3: TGTGCCAGCAGTTCGCACAGGGGGCGGGAGCAGCCCCAGCATTTT.

This clonotype was counted at least ten times. V is TRBV11-2 and J is TRBJ1-6; D call uncertain. CDR1 SGHAT and CDR2 FQNNGV come from the germline V gene. There are 16 residues in the CDR3. Trimming took 0 bases from V and 3 from J, leaving 9 bases between them. The CDR3 nucleotides are TGTGCCAGCAGCTTAGAAGGTCCCCACTATAATTCACCCCTCCACTTT. This gives the protein CASSLEGPHYNSPLHF.

This chain uses TRBV3-1 with TRBJ1-3; 7 bases match TRBD1. The junction had 6 bases not matched to a gene; V was cut back by 2 bases and J by 2 bases. Germline V gene data show CDR1 as LGHDT and CDR2 as YNNKEL (reference sequence). CDR3 length: 16 residues. In DNA form, the CDR3 reads TGTGCCAGCAGCCAACTCACCAGGGGGACTGGAAACACCATATATTTT. Amino acids: CASSQLTRGTGNTIYF.

This clonotype was seen at least ten times. The CDR3 sequence: CASSTGDSSSLISNQPQHF. As DNA, the CDR3 is TGTGCCAGCAGTACTGGGGATTCGTCATCTCTAATTAGCAATCAGCCCCAGCATTTT. This chain connects TRBV28 to TRBJ1-5, with no clear D. CDR1 is MDHEN and CDR2 is SYDVKM in the germline V gene. V lost 5 bases, J lost 0 bases, and 23 bases lay in between. This CDR3 region has 19 residues.

This clonotype occurred many times. The gene calls are TRBV30 and TRBJ1-1, with D hard to call. Germline CDR1 is GTSNPN and CDR2 is SVGIG (reference sequence). V was trimmed by 2 bases and J by 2 bases, leaving 3 bases between them. There are 11 residues in the CDR3. The CDR3 protein is CAWSFNTEAFF. The CDR3 DNA is TGTGCCTGGAGTTTTAACACTGAAGCTTTCTTT.